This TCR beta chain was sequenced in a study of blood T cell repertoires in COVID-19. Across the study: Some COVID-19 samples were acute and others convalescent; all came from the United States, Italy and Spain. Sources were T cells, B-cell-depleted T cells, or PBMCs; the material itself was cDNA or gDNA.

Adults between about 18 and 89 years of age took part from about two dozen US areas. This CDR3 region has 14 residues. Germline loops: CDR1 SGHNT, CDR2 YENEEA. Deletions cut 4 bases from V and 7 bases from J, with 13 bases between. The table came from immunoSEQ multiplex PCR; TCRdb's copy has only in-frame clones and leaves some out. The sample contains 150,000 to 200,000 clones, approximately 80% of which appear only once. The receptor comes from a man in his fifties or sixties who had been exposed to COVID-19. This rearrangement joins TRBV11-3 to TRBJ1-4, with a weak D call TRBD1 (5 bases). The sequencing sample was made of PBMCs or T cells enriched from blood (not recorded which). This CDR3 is CASSYGGRGEKLFF. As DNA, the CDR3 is TGTGCCAGCAGCTACGGGGGAAGGGGTGAAAAACTGTTTTTT. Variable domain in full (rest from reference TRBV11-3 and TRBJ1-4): EAGVVQSPRYKIIEKKQPVAFWCNPISGHNTLYWYLQNLGQGPELLIRYENEEAVDDSQLPKDRFSAERLKGVDSTLKIQPAELGDSAVYLCASSYGGRGEKLFFGSGTQLSVL.